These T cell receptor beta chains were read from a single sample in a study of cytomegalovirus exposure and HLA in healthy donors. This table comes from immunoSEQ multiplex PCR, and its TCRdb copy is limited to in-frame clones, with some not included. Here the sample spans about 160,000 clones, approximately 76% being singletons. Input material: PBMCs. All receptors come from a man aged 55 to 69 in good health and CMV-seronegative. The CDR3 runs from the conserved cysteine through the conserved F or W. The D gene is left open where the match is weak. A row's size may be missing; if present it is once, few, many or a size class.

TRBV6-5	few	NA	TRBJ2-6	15	TGTGCCAGCAGTGTGGACAGCTCTGGGGCCAACGTCCTGACTTTC	CASSVDSSGANVLTF
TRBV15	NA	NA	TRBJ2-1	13	TGTGCCACCAGCGGCAGCCTAGAATCTGAGCAGTTCTTC	CATSGSLESEQFF
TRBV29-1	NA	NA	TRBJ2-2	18	TGCAGCGTCTCAAAGGACAGGGGCTTGAGCGGGAGCCCCGGGGAGCTGTTTTTT	CSVSKDRGLSGSPGELFF
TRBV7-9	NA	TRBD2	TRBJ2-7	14	TGTTCCAGCAGCCCCGGCGGGAGTCGTTCCGAGCAGTACTTC	CSSSPGGSRSEQYF
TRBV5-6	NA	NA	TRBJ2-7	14	TGTGCCAGCAGCTTGTTGGACAGTCGACACGAGCAGTACTTC	CASSLLDSRHEQYF
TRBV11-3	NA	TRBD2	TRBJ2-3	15	TGTGCCAGCAGCTTTCGGCGGGGGGGCACAGATACGCAGTATTTT	CASSFRRGGTDTQYF
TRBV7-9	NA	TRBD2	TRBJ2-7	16	TGTTCCAGCAGCTTAGGCGGGACTAGCGGGAGCTACGAGCAGTACTTC	CSSSLGGTSGSYEQYF
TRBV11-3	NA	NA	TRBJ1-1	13	TGTGCCAGCAGCTTAGAGAGGGACACTGAAGCTTTCTTT	CASSLERDTEAFF
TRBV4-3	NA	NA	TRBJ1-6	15	TGCGCCAGCAGCCAAGCCCAGGACAGTAATTCACCCCTCCACTTT	CASSQAQDSNSPLHF
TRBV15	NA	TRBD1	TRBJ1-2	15	TGTGCCACCAGCAGAGATTGGACAGGGAGCTATGGCTACACCTTC	CATSRDWTGSYGYTF
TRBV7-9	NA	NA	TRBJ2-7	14	TGTGCCAGCAGCTTAGTTCAGGGTTCCCACGAGCAGTACTTC	CASSLVQGSHEQYF
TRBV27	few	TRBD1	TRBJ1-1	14	TGTGCCAGCAGTTTTGCGACAGGGGGCGCGGAGGCTTTCTTT	CASSFATGGAEAFF
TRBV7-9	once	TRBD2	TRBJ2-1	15	TGTGCCAGCAGCCCAAGGACTAGCTCCTACAATGAGCAGTTCTTC	CASSPRTSSYNEQFF
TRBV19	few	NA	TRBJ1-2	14	TGTGCCAGTAGTGAGGTCGGCAGACTCTATGGCTACACCTTC	CASSEVGRLYGYTF
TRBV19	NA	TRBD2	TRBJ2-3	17	TGTGCCAGTACCCCGAGTCCCGGGAGGATTAGCACAGATACGCAGTATTTT	CASTPSPGRISTDTQYF
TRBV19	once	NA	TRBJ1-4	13	TGTGCCAGTAGTATAAACAGGTCCGAAAAACTGTTTTTT	CASSINRSEKLFF
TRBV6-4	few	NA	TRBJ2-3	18	TGTGCCAGCATCGCGTCCCCTCAGCGGACTTCTAGCACAGATACGCAGTATTTT	CASIASPQRTSSTDTQYF
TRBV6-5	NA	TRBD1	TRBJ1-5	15	TGTGCCAGCAGTTTTACAGGGGATAGCAATCAGCCCCAGCATTTT	CASSFTGDSNQPQHF
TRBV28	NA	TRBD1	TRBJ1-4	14	TGTGCCAGCAGTTTAGACAGGGGTGACGAAAAACTGTTTTTT	CASSLDRGDEKLFF
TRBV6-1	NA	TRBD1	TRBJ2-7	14	TGTGCCAGCACTATACAGGGGATAAACTACGAGCAGTACTTC	CASTIQGINYEQYF